One and the same sample provided the 27 T cell receptor beta chains below, sequenced in a study of shared clonotypes between healthy human individuals. Sequencing used immunoSEQ multiplex PCR; TCRdb keeps in-frame clones, though not all of them. The table has nearly 1,000,000 clones, over 75% seen once; the top ten hold around 1.4%. The specimen was memory CD4+ T cells sorted from blood. The subset denotes: CD45RA-negative fraction. Receptors originate from a man younger than 35 in good health.

This clone showed up just a few times. The chain carries TRBV4-2 and TRBJ2-4; possible D gene TRBD2, 6 bases. V lost 2 bases and J 5 bases, leaving 13 bases between the germline ends. CDR1 LGHNA and CDR2 YNFKEQ come from the germline V gene. The CDR3 consists of 15 residues. The CDR3 loop reads CASSQKNGGENIQYF. CDR3 nucleotide sequence: TGTGCCAGCAGCCAAAAAAACGGGGGTGAAAACATTCAGTACTTC.

Written as DNA, the CDR3 is TGTGCCAGCAGCCAAACCGGGAGTTGGGAGACCCAGTACTTC. Its translation is CASSQTGSWETQYF. V usage is TRBV7-9 and J usage is TRBJ2-5; a possible D gene is TRBD2 (6 bases). V lost 5 bases to trimming and J lost 5 bases, with 15 bases between them. From germline, CDR1 is SEHNR and CDR2 FQNEAQ (reference sequence). This CDR3 region has 14 residues.

As for this clone: The sample contains more than one DNA sequence encoding this CDR3. V and J are TRBV18 and TRBJ1-1; no clear D gene. The CDR3 spans 13 residues. CDR1 and CDR2 from the germline V gene are KGHSH and LQKENI. V shed 3 bases and J shed 1 base, with 6 bases lying between them. CDR3 sequence (DNA): TGTGCCAGCTCACCGGGGAGGAACACTGAAGCTTTCTTT. Protein product: CASSPGRNTEAFF.

DNA for the CDR3: TGCGCCAGCAGCTCACAGGGAATTAATGAAAAACTGTTTTTT. This gives the protein CASSSQGINEKLFF. The rearrangement links TRBV5-1 to TRBJ1-4; D may be TRBD1 (6 bases). The CDR3 runs 14 residues. The V gene lost 3 bases and the J gene lost 4 bases, with 10 bases spanning the gap. Germline V gene lookup returns CDR1 SGHRS and CDR2 YFSETQ.

V gene TRBV21-1 combines with J gene TRBJ1-3. TRBV21-1 is a recognized pseudogene. The CDR3 loop spans 14 amino acids. In DNA, the CDR3 is TGTGCCAGCAGCAAAGGGGAGGCGGGTCTGCGGGGGCATTTT. It is translated as CASSKGEAGLRGHF.

The rearrangement links TRBV10-3 to TRBJ1-4; 7 bases map to TRBD1. The CDR3 has 12 amino acids. Germline V gene lookup returns CDR1 ENHRY and CDR2 SYGVKD. Trimming at V came to 10 bases and at J to 5 bases, leaving 4 bases not matched to a gene. The CDR3: CASGQVNEKLFF. The CDR3 bases are TGTGCCAGCGGACAGGTCAATGAAAAACTGTTTTTT.

This chain connects TRBV5-6 to TRBJ2-7; the D gene is possibly TRBD1 (6 bases). CDR3 length: 16 amino acids. The V and J ends lost 0 bases and 0 bases respectively, with 13 bases between them. CDR1 and CDR2 (germline): SGHDT, YYEEEE. The CDR3: CASSLALGTLSYEQYF. CDR3 DNA: TGTGCCAGCAGCTTGGCCCTGGGGACACTCTCCTACGAGCAGTACTTC.

This chain links TRBV25-1 with TRBJ2-3, with 7 bases matching TRBD2. V was clipped by 2 bases and J by 6 bases; unmatched bases: 11. The germline V gene encodes CDR1 MGHDK and CDR2 SYGVNS. CDR3 length: 16 amino acids. The CDR3 DNA follows: TGTGCCAGCAGTGAACTCGGAACGGGAGGATGGGATACGCAGTATTTT. This sequence encodes CASSELGTGGWDTQYF.

The J gene is TRBJ1-1, the V gene TRBV7-2; 9 nucleotides align to TRBD1. Germline-derived CDR1 and CDR2 are SGHTA and FQGNSA. Trimming at V came to 5 bases and at J to 5 bases, leaving 3 bases not matched to a gene. The CDR3 totals 13 residues. The CDR3, as DNA: TGTGCCAGCAGCCCAGGACAGGGGACTGAAGCTTTCTTT. Its protein product is CASSPGQGTEAFF.

The chain combines TRBV20-1 with TRBJ2-7; D gene ambiguous. The CDR3 is 10 amino acids. Trimming shortened V by 3 bases and J by 1 base, and 1 base separated the two germline ends. Looked up from germline, CDR1 is DFQATT and CDR2 is SNEGSKA (reference sequence). DNA for the CDR3: TGCAGTGCTAGTTCCTACGAGCAGTACTTC. Its protein product is CSASSYEQYF.

The chain combines TRBV7-2 with TRBJ2-7, with D perhaps matching TRBD1 (5 bases). The CDR3 extends over 15 amino acids. Trimming removed 1 base at V and 2 bases at J, with 12 bases between. CDR1 SGHTA and CDR2 FQGNSA come from the germline V gene. CDR3 amino acids: CASSLGWGNPYEQYF. DNA for the CDR3: TGTGCCAGCAGCTTAGGTTGGGGCAACCCCTACGAGCAGTACTTC.

This clone was picked up a small number of times. The chain combines TRBV2 with TRBJ1-1; no definite D call. Germline lookup yields CDR1 SNHLY and CDR2 FYNNEI. Trimming removed 5 bases at V and 0 bases at J, with 7 bases between. The CDR3 totals 13 residues. Written as DNA, the CDR3 is TGTGCCAGCAGTCTTGGGATGAACACTGAAGCTTTCTTT. Translating it yields CASSLGMNTEAFF.

V usage is TRBV19 and J usage is TRBJ1-1; D ambiguous. Germline V CDR1 and CDR2: LNHDA, SQIVND (reference sequence). V shed 4 bases and J shed 2 bases, with 5 bases lying between them. This CDR3 comprises 12 residues. CDR3 coding DNA: TGTGCCAGTAGTAATGGCAACACTGAAGCTTTCTTT. Translated: CASSNGNTEAFF.

V is TRBV10-1 and J is TRBJ2-7; tentative D call: TRBD2 (5 bases). Trimming removed 10 bases at V and 0 bases at J, with 16 bases between. This CDR3 contains 14 residues. Germline V gives CDR1 WNHNN, CDR2 SYGVQD (reference sequence). Written as DNA, the CDR3 is TGCGCCACCTCGGACTTCCGGGGCTCCTACGAGCAGTACTTC. This encodes CATSDFRGSYEQYF.

This clone was observed once. This chain uses TRBV6-5 with TRBJ2-3; no reliable D call. The V and J ends lost 4 bases and 2 bases respectively, with 10 bases between them. CDR1 is MNHEY and CDR2 is SVGAGI in the germline V gene. The CDR3 is 14 amino acids. This chain's CDR3 is CASSSSRLTDTQYF. The CDR3 nucleotides are TGTGCCAGCAGTTCCTCCCGCCTCACAGATACGCAGTATTTT.

This clone has just a few counts. Other nucleotide sequences from this sample produce the same CDR3. The chain has TRBV30 and TRBJ1-1; D unresolved. This CDR3 is 13 amino acids long. Germline V gene sequence: CDR1 GTSNPN, CDR2 SVGIG (reference sequence). With 3 bases removed from V and 2 bases from J, the gap between germline ends came to 10 bases. The CDR3 sequence: CAWSQRGNTEAFF. CDR3 DNA: TGTGCCTGGAGCCAACGGGGTAACACTGAAGCTTTCTTT.

Of note for this clone: Other DNA sequences in the same sample also yield this CDR3. The V call is TRBV20-1, the J call TRBJ2-7; 8 bases line up with TRBD2. The CDR3 has 11 amino acids. After removal of 5 bases from V and 6 bases from J, the junction contained 3 bases not matched to a gene. CDR1 and CDR2 (germline): DFQATT, SNEGSKA (reference sequence). The CDR3 region is CSASGGGEQYF. In DNA, the CDR3 is TGCAGTGCTTCCGGGGGGGGCGAGCAGTACTTC.

The chain combines TRBV10-3 with TRBJ2-3; TRBD1 or TRBD2 may be the D gene (6 bases each). V lost 10 bases, J lost 2 bases, and 19 bases lay in between. This CDR3 is 15 amino acids long. In germline, CDR1 is ENHRY, CDR2 SYGVKD. CDR3 loop: CATEPRGGTTDTQYF. The DNA of the CDR3 is TGTGCCACGGAGCCCAGGGGCGGGACCACAGATACGCAGTATTTT.

J is TRBJ2-5 and V is TRBV6-1, with 7 nucleotides matching TRBD2. J was trimmed by 2 bases and V by 2 bases; bases with no gene match: 8. The V gene's germline CDR1 is MNHNS and CDR2 SASEGT. The CDR3 runs 16 residues. The CDR3 region has the DNA TGTGCCAGCAGTGAAATATGGGGGGGTAGTCAAGAGACCCAGTACTTC. This encodes CASSEIWGGSQETQYF.

The chain recombines TRBV29-1 with TRBJ1-2; 7 bases match TRBD1. V lost 1 base and J lost 2; bases outside the gene matches: 1. The CDR3 totals 13 residues. Germline V gives CDR1 SQVTM, CDR2 ANQGSEA. The CDR3 bases are TGCAGCGTTGAAGGGGACAGCAACTATGGCTACACCTTC. It is translated as CSVEGDSNYGYTF.

The chain is built from TRBV5-6 and TRBJ2-3; D call uncertain. Deletions cut 4 bases from V and 8 bases from J, with 17 bases between. Per the germline V gene, CDR1 is SGHDT and CDR2 is YYEEEE. CDR3 size: 14 residues. The CDR3 DNA follows: TGTGCCAGCAGCGCCGGACCCAACCCCGCTACGCAGTATTTT. This translates into CASSAGPNPATQYF.

The CDR3 DNA follows: TGTGCCAGCAGCTTATCCTTTTCGGGACGGGAATTAGCCAAAAACATTCAGTACTTC. Translating it yields CASSLSFSGRELAKNIQYF. The chain has TRBV11-3 and TRBJ2-4; D is perhaps TRBD1 or TRBD2 (5 bases each). Per germline, CDR1 SGHNT and CDR2 YENEEA. The V gene lost 2 bases and the J gene lost 0 bases, with 20 bases spanning the gap. The CDR3 extends over 19 amino acids.

V and J are TRBV10-3 and TRBJ2-3; a possible D gene is TRBD2 (7 bases). CDR3 size: 16 residues. Between the trimmed V and J ends, which lost 2 bases and 2 bases, there was a span of 14 bases. CDR1 ENHRY and CDR2 SYGVKD come from the germline V gene. CDR3: CAISEGRGASTDTQYF. The CDR3 bases are TGTGCCATCAGTGAGGGGAGGGGGGCTTCCACAGATACGCAGTATTTT.

The chain carries TRBV19 and TRBJ2-6; TRBD1 matches 7 bases. CDR1 is LNHDA, CDR2 SQIVND, per germline (reference sequence). This CDR3 region has 16 residues. V dropped 6 bases and J dropped 1; count of bases not matched to a gene: 6. DNA of the CDR3: TGTGCCAGTAGCCTCCCGACAGGGTCTGGGGCCAACGTCCTGACTTTC. It codes for CASSLPTGSGANVLTF.

This clone showed up just once. The chain carries TRBV6-1 and TRBJ1-1, with 7 bases fitting TRBD1. CDR3 length: 17 residues. Germline-derived CDR1 and CDR2 are MNHNS and SASEGT. After removal of 4 bases from V and 0 bases from J, the junction contained 11 bases not matched to a gene. The CDR3 sequence is CASSVAGQRNLNTEAFF. The CDR3, as DNA: TGTGCCAGCAGTGTGGCGGGACAGAGAAATTTGAACACTGAAGCTTTCTTT.

The rearrangement links TRBV10-3 to TRBJ2-7; 9 bases are a match to TRBD1. Trimming at V came to 2 bases and at J to 0 bases, leaving 2 bases not matched to a gene. This CDR3 has 15 amino acids. Germline-derived CDR1 and CDR2 are ENHRY and SYGVKD. The CDR3 here is CAISEGQGRSYEQYF. The CDR3 DNA follows: TGTGCCATCAGTGAGGGACAGGGGCGCTCCTACGAGCAGTACTTC.

The chain uses TRBV29-1 and TRBJ2-3; D perhaps matches TRBD2 (5 bases). The germline V gene encodes CDR1 SQVTM and CDR2 ANQGSEA. V lost 7 bases and J lost 3, with 20 bases in between. The CDR3 is made up of 15 amino acids. CDR3 bases: TGCAGCGGGGAGATCTACACCCCAAAGACAGATACGCAGTATTTT. Translation gives CSGEIYTPKTDTQYF.